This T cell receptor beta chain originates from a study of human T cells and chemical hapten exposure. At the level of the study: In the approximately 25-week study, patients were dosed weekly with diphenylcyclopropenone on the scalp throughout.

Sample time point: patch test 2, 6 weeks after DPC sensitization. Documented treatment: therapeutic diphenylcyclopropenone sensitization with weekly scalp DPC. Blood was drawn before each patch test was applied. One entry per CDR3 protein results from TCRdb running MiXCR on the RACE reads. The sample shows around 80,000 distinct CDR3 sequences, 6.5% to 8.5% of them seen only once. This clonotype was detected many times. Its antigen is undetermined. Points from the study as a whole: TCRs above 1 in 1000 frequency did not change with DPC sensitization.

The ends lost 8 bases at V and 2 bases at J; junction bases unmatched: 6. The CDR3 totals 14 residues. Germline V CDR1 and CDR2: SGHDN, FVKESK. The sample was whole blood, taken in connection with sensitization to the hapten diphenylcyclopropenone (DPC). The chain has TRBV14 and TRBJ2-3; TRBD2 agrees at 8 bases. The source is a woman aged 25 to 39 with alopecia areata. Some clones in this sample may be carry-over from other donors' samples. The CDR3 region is CASGLASHTDTQYF. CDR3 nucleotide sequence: TGTGCCAGCGGACTAGCCTCCCACACAGATACGCAGTATTTT.